This T cell receptor beta chain originates from a study of OX40 agonist ivuxolimab in advanced cancers. The wider study: Prior anti-PD-1, anti-PD-L1 or anti-CTLA-4 therapy was allowed; 30% to 40% had some. Partial responses were recorded for three patients, including one with hepatocellular carcinoma and two with cutaneous melanoma.

The table came from immunoSEQ multiplex PCR; TCRdb's copy has only in-frame clones and leaves some out. This table has 60,000 or so clones, 92% appearing once. The germline gives CDR1 SGHVS, CDR2 FQNEAQ. The CDR3 has 16 residues. The V gene end was trimmed by 5 bases and the J gene end by 5 bases; junction bases not matched to a gene: 6. Material: CD4+ or CD8+ T cells sorted from blood, obtained in a trial of the OX40 agonist ivuxolimab. The gene calls are TRBV7-8 and TRBJ2-1, with 13 positions matching TRBD2. This TCR came from an adult with an advanced solid tumor such as melanoma, head and neck, liver or kidney cancer. CDR3: CASSTGLAGVHNEQFF. CDR3 DNA: TGTGCCAGCAGCACTGGACTAGCGGGAGTACACAATGAGCAGTTCTTC. Looking up the rest from reference TRBV7-8 and TRBJ2-1 gives the full variable domain: GAGVSQSPRYKVAKRGQDVALRCDPISGHVSLFWYQQALGQGPEFLTYFQNEAQLDKSGLPSDRFFAERPEGSVSTLKIQRTQQEDSAVYLCASSTGLAGVHNEQFFGPGTRLTVL.